This paragraph reports one TCR beta chain. Clones were read by immunoSEQ multiplex PCR, and TCRdb kept only the in-frame ones, dropping some. Of about 260,000 clones listed, 86% are singletons. The data stem from a study of blood T cell repertoires in COVID-19. Study-wide context: Donors in the United States, Italy and Spain gave samples during acute or convalescent COVID-19. PBMCs, B-cell-depleted T cells, or T cells provided the cDNA or gDNA that made up the material.

Sequenced input: peripheral blood. The receptor's source is a man aged 18 to 30 with active or convalescent COVID-19.

This CDR3 is CASSATGPQTQYF. The CDR3, as DNA: TGTGCCAGCAGCGCCACAGGGCCGCAGACCCAGTACTTC. The genes are TRBV7-2 and TRBJ2-5; TRBD1 is a possible D gene (6 bases). CDR1 is SGHTA and CDR2 is FQGNSA in the germline V gene. V was clipped by 5 bases and J by 6 bases, with 13 bases between them. The CDR3 covers 13 residues.